Detailed here is one T cell receptor beta chain. The target antigen is unknown. This entry comes from a study of identifying expanded T cells in peripheral blood. TCRdb keeps only in-frame clones here, not all; method: immunoSEQ multiplex PCR. The sample comprises some 75,000 clones, around 90% of which are singletons, and over 2.5% rests with the top ten. Germline CDR1 is WSHSY and CDR2 is SAAADI. V gave up 4 bases and J gave up 5 bases; unmatched junction bases: 10. This CDR3 spans 15 amino acids. During the collection period, no donor immune events like infections were recorded. Notes on the study in general: Approximately 1.2 clones differed between technical replicates, versus roughly 17 and 20 over time. Approximately two-week clone count variance significantly increased as total template count grew.

This receptor was taken from a person aged 18 to 75 in good health. The sequencing sample was made of blood. V and J are TRBV10-2 and TRBJ2-7, with 8 bases fitting TRBD1. Written as DNA, the CDR3 is TGCGCCAGCAGTGGCAAGTTGGGGACAGGTGACGAGCAGTACTTC. Residues: CASSGKLGTGDEQYF.